The rows below give T cell receptor beta chains drawn from one sample of a study of T cell changes during pregnancy in multiple sclerosis. The repertoire was sequenced with immunoSEQ multiplex PCR; TCRdb's copy has only in-frame clones and lacks some. Of around 57,000 clones in the sample, approximately 92% were seen once. Source: CD4+ T cells from peripheral blood mononuclear cells, taken in the third trimester of pregnancy. The receptors stem from a female donor with multiple sclerosis, enrolled in a pregnancy study. CDR3s include the opening cysteine and the closing phenylalanine or tryptophan. Fields, in order: V gene, clone size, D gene, J gene, CDR3 protein, CDR3 DNA. The D gene is left open where the match is weak. Some rows mark clone size as missing; the rest say once, few, many or name a class of expanded clone.

V: TRBV28; size: -; D: TRBD1; J: TRBJ1-2; CDR3: CASSRQGMNYGYTF; DNA: TGTGCCAGCAGCAGACAGGGTATGAACTATGGCTACACCTTC
V: TRBV5-1; size: -; D: -; J: TRBJ2-5; CDR3: CASSLVMAQETQYF; DNA: TGCGCCAGCAGCTTGGTCATGGCCCAAGAGACCCAGTACTTC
V: TRBV25-1; size: -; D: TRBD1; J: TRBJ2-7; CDR3: CASSTWGQGAPGYEQYF; DNA: TGTGCCAGCAGTACATGGGGGCAGGGGGCCCCTGGCTACGAGCAGTACTTC
V: TRBV10-3; size: -; D: -; J: TRBJ1-3; CDR3: CAISPGQSSGNTIYF; DNA: TGTGCCATCAGTCCCGGACAGAGCTCTGGAAACACCATATATTTT
V: TRBV5-1; size: few; D: TRBD1; J: TRBJ1-2; CDR3: CASSPAGTAYGYTF; DNA: TGCGCCAGCAGCCCGGCGGGGACAGCCTATGGCTACACCTTC
V: TRBV7-9; size: -; D: TRBD1; J: TRBJ2-7; CDR3: CASSRSTGGVSEQYF; DNA: TGTGCCAGCAGCCGCTCGACAGGGGGAGTTTCCGAGCAGTACTTC
V: TRBV7-8; size: -; D: -; J: TRBJ1-2; CDR3: CASSHVVSDGYTF; DNA: TGTGCCAGCAGCCATGTTGTGAGCGATGGCTACACCTTC
V: TRBV6-1; size: once; D: -; J: TRBJ1-5; CDR3: CASNGGTSNQPQHF; DNA: TGTGCCAGCAATGGAGGGACTAGCAATCAGCCCCAGCATTTT
V: TRBV4-2; size: -; D: TRBD2; J: TRBJ2-7; CDR3: CASSFRTSGLDYEQYF; DNA: TGTGCCAGCAGCTTTCGGACTAGCGGACTAGACTACGAGCAGTACTTC
V: TRBV7-9; size: -; D: -; J: TRBJ1-1; CDR3: CASSVGAPSAFF; DNA: TGTGCCAGCAGCGTGGGCGCCCCCTCGGCTTTCTTT
V: TRBV5-1; size: -; D: TRBD1; J: TRBJ2-7; CDR3: CASSLTGGVEQYF; DNA: TGCGCCAGCAGCTTGACAGGGGGCGTCGAGCAGTACTTC
V: TRBV11-2; size: -; D: -; J: TRBJ1-6; CDR3: CASSLVGQGGNSPLHF; DNA: TGTGCCAGCAGCTTAGTAGGGCAGGGTGGTAATTCACCCCTCCACTTT
V: TRBV27; size: -; D: -; J: TRBJ2-2; CDR3: CASTGVAAGELFF; DNA: TGTGCCAGCACCGGGGTAGCGGCCGGGGAGCTGTTTTTT
V: TRBV6-1; size: -; D: TRBD1; J: TRBJ1-1; CDR3: CASSDRGQGAINTEAFF; DNA: TGTGCCAGCAGTGACAGGGGACAGGGGGCGATTAACACTGAAGCTTTCTTT
V: TRBV5-1; size: -; D: TRBD2; J: TRBJ2-1; CDR3: CASSPTLAGTSYNEQFF; DNA: TGCGCCAGCAGTCCTACCCTAGCGGGGACCTCCTACAATGAGCAGTTCTTC
V: TRBV7-3; size: -; D: -; J: TRBJ2-2; CDR3: CASSLGRNTGELFF; DNA: TGTGCCAGCAGCTTAGGCAGAAACACCGGGGAGCTGTTTTTT
V: TRBV2; size: -; D: -; J: TRBJ1-3; CDR3: CASRVLPSSGNTIYF; DNA: TGTGCCAGCAGAGTCTTGCCCAGCTCTGGAAACACCATATATTTT
V: TRBV28; size: -; D: TRBD1; J: TRBJ1-2; CDR3: CASSFQGARSNYGYTF; DNA: TGTGCCAGCAGTTTTCAGGGGGCGCGATCCAACTATGGCTACACCTTC
V: TRBV2; size: -; D: -; J: TRBJ1-5; CDR3: CASRSYRDDQPQHF; DNA: TGTGCCAGCAGAAGTTACAGGGATGATCAGCCCCAGCATTTT
V: TRBV7-2; size: -; D: -; J: TRBJ2-2; CDR3: CASSLPPAGELFF; DNA: TGTGCCAGCAGCTTACCCCCCGCCGGGGAGCTGTTTTTT
V: TRBV4-1; size: -; D: -; J: TRBJ2-3; CDR3: CASSQEVQATATDTQYF; DNA: TGCGCCAGCAGCCAAGAAGTGCAGGCGACGGCGACAGATACGCAGTATTTT
V: TRBV13; size: -; D: TRBD2; J: TRBJ2-2; CDR3: CASSLLAGDYTGELFF; DNA: TGTGCCAGCAGCTTACTAGCGGGAGATTATACCGGGGAGCTGTTTTTT
V: TRBV5-1; size: -; D: TRBD2; J: TRBJ2-5; CDR3: CASSLGASGRRETQYF; DNA: TGCGCCAGCAGCTTGGGGGCTAGCGGGAGACGGGAGACCCAGTACTTC
V: TRBV28; size: once; D: TRBD1; J: TRBJ1-5; CDR3: CASSLPGQGLQPQHF; DNA: TGTGCCAGCAGTTTACCGGGACAGGGTCTTCAGCCCCAGCATTTT
V: TRBV5-6; size: -; D: -; J: TRBJ2-5; CDR3: CASSLVTRGFQETQYF; DNA: TGTGCCAGCAGCTTGGTAACTCGAGGTTTCCAAGAGACCCAGTACTTC
V: TRBV4-2; size: -; D: TRBD1; J: TRBJ1-5; CDR3: CASSLFRTGSNQPQHF; DNA: TGTGCCAGCAGCCTTTTCAGGACAGGTTCCAATCAGCCCCAGCATTTT
V: TRBV5-1; size: -; D: -; J: TRBJ1-1; CDR3: CASSLTANTEAFF; DNA: TGCGCCAGCAGCTTAACAGCGAACACTGAAGCTTTCTTT
V: TRBV6-1; size: once; D: -; J: TRBJ2-7; CDR3: CASRPGDHYEQYF; DNA: TGTGCCAGCAGGCCAGGTGATCACTACGAGCAGTACTTC
V: TRBV30; size: -; D: TRBD1; J: TRBJ1-1; CDR3: CACSRDRRNTEAFF; DNA: TGTGCCTGCAGCAGGGACAGGAGGAACACTGAAGCTTTCTTT
V: TRBV4-2; size: -; D: -; J: TRBJ1-4; CDR3: CASSQESWGGHEKLFF; DNA: TGTGCCAGCAGCCAAGAAAGTTGGGGGGGCCATGAAAAACTGTTTTTT
V: TRBV10-2; size: -; D: TRBD1; J: TRBJ1-1; CDR3: CASSATGATEAFF; DNA: TGCGCCAGCAGTGCGACAGGGGCCACTGAAGCTTTCTTT